Listed below are T cell receptor beta chains from one sample, sequenced in a study of cytomegalovirus exposure and HLA in healthy donors. Sequenced by immunoSEQ multiplex PCR; TCRdb stores in-frame clones only, minus some. The sample includes over 150,000 clones, around 84% of them seen just once. The material sequenced was PBMCs. Every receptor here comes from a middle-aged woman in good health and CMV-seropositive. Both conserved end residues are part of each CDR3. D genes are given only for firm matches. Clone size, where shown, is once, few, many, or a class for clones that have expanded.

size	J	V	D	DNA	CDR3
-	TRBJ2-3	TRBV5-8	-	TGTGCCAGCAGCTTGTTCTGGAGGGATACGCAGTATTTT	CASSLFWRDTQYF
-	TRBJ2-3	TRBV9	TRBD2	TGTGCCAGCAGCCTAACTAGCGGGAGCGGGAAAGATACGCAGTATTTT	CASSLTSGSGKDTQYF
once	TRBJ1-5	TRBV7-9	-	TGTGCCAGCAGCAATGCAGGTAGCAATCAGCCCCAGCATTTT	CASSNAGSNQPQHF
-	TRBJ2-7	TRBV11-1	TRBD1	TGTGCCAGCAGCTTATTGGGACAGGGAAGCTACGAGCAGTACTTC	CASSLLGQGSYEQYF
-	TRBJ1-2	TRBV28	-	TGTGCCAGCAGTTTAAGTGGATACAGGATTTTCTATGGCTACACCTTC	CASSLSGYRIFYGYTF
-	TRBJ2-5	TRBV7-9	TRBD2	TGTGCCAGCAGCTTAGCGGCTGCGGGGGTTGAGACCCAGTACTTC	CASSLAAAGVETQYF
-	TRBJ2-7	TRBV7-8	TRBD2	TGTGCCAGCAGCTTAGTTATTTCGGGACTAGTATCCAACGAGCAGTACTTC	CASSLVISGLVSNEQYF
-	TRBJ2-7	TRBV27	TRBD2	TGTGCCAGCAGTTTATCTGGCGGGAGTCCACCCTACGAGCAGTACTTC	CASSLSGGSPPYEQYF
-	TRBJ2-5	TRBV7-8	TRBD1	TGTGCCAGCAGCTTAATTTGGACAGGAGAGACCCAGTACTTC	CASSLIWTGETQYF
once	TRBJ2-1	TRBV2	TRBD2	TGTGCCAGCAGTGAAATGGGCGGGGGAGCGGGAGGCGGCAATGAGCAGTTCTTC	CASSEMGGGAGGGNEQFF
-	TRBJ1-5	TRBV28	-	TGTGCCAGCAGTTTGGGCAGGGGCTATAGCAATCAGCCCCAGCATTTT	CASSLGRGYSNQPQHF
-	TRBJ2-1	TRBV6-4	-	TGTGCCAGCATCATAGCGGCTTACAATGAGCAGTTCTTC	CASIIAAYNEQFF
-	TRBJ1-5	TRBV6-5	-	TGTGCCAGCAGCACTCAAAGCAATCAGCCCCAGCATTTT	CASSTQSNQPQHF
-	TRBJ2-6	TRBV9	-	TGTGCCAGCAGTGTACAGGGCCACTCTGGGGCCAACGTCCTGACTTTC	CASSVQGHSGANVLTF
once	TRBJ2-2	TRBV14	TRBD2	TGTGCCAGCAGCCAAGATCGCGGACTAGCGAGTACCGGGGAGCTGTTTTTT	CASSQDRGLASTGELFF
-	TRBJ1-1	TRBV29-1	-	TGCAGCGCAAAGGGGGGGAGGAACACTGAAGCTTTCTTT	CSAKGGRNTEAFF
many	TRBJ2-2	TRBV9	-	TGTGCCAGCAGCGTCCGGGAGTGGATCACCGGGGAGCTGTTTTTT	CASSVREWITGELFF
-	TRBJ1-5	TRBV19	-	TGTGCCAGTAGTATAGATCGGGTCCAGCATTTT	CASSIDRVQHF
-	TRBJ2-3	TRBV5-1	-	TGCGCCAGCATGAGGGCTACCGCTGCCGATACGCAGTATTTT	CASMRATAADTQYF